This TCR beta chain was captured by sequencing in a study of T-cell reconstitution after alpha-beta-depleted transplantation in children. Notes on the study in general: About two months after transplant, alpha-beta T cells reportedly came from several hundred expanded graft clones. When one year had passed after transplant, most T-cell counts and diversity came from newly produced T cells. From surviving recipient T cells and thymic progenitors came the high day-60 TCRbeta diversity observed in some patients.

The germline V gene encodes CDR1 MNHEY and CDR2 SVGAGI. The length of the CDR3 is 18 residues. Deletions cut 0 bases from V and 3 bases from J, with 19 bases between. With regard to this clonotype: The antigen remains undetermined.

Unique molecular identifiers were used to barcode this TCRbeta library. A single record per CDR3 protein comes from TCRdb applying MiXCR to the PCR reads. The top ten hold around 2% of the sample, which has hundreds of thousands of distinct CDR3 sequences, about an eighth seen once. This receptor was obtained from a male patient younger than 18 who had a stem cell transplant for acute myeloid leukemia, so the T cells may come from the graft donor. The input for sequencing was PBMCs, mostly from graft donor cells, taken 360 days after TCRalphabeta/CD19-depleted stem cell transplant. The genes are TRBV6-5 and TRBJ2-3; TRBD1 is a possible D gene (6 bases). The CDR3 spells CASSYSTWTASRTDTQYF. CDR3 DNA sequence: TGTGCCAGCAGTTACTCAACTTGGACAGCCTCTAGAACAGATACGCAGTATTTT.